The entry below gives a single T cell receptor beta chain sequence along with its context. These data belong to a study of control samples from healthy donors and cancer patients. Germline V gene lookup returns CDR1 SGDLS and CDR2 YYNGEE. V shed 0 bases and J shed 7 bases, with 16 bases lying between them. The CDR3 runs 15 residues. TCRdb's table, derived via immunoSEQ multiplex PCR, lists solely in-frame clones and lacks some. The data contain some 170,000 clones, roughly 94% of them singletons. The V and J genes are TRBV9 and TRBJ1-1; D is perhaps TRBD1 (6 bases). This clonotype was sampled from a man aged 55 to 70 with colorectal cancer. Sequenced input: PBMCs. DNA of the CDR3: TGTGCCAGCAGCGTAGACGGCAGGGGCGGCCATGAAGCTTTCTTT. It yields the protein CASSVDGRGGHEAFF.